These 27 T cell receptor beta chains were all obtained from the same sample, sequenced in a study of T cells after yellow fever vaccination. TCRdb independently ran MiXCR on the 5' RACE reads; one entry per CDR3 protein. The data contain about 300,000 distinct CDR3 sequences, 3% to 4.5% of them singletons. The sample was PBMCs, taken 5 days after the yellow fever booster vaccination. The receptors come from a man between 18 and 29 years old who received the YFV17D yellow fever vaccine.

Many counts were recorded for this clonotype. This chain connects TRBV4-1 to TRBJ1-4; D is uncertain. Germline CDR1 and CDR2: MGHRA and YSYEKL. Between the trimmed V and J ends, which lost 1 base and 7 bases, there was a span of 10 bases. This CDR3 is 14 amino acids long. The DNA for the CDR3 is TGCGCCAGCAGCCAAGTCGCTTCGAGTGAAAAACTGTTTTTT. Protein sequence: CASSQVASSEKLFF.

The sample holds a few counts of this clonotype. The chain has TRBV3-1 and TRBJ1-4; TRBD1 might be the D (5 bases). The CDR3 covers 15 residues. Between the trimmed V and J ends, which lost 4 bases and 3 bases, there was a span of 12 bases. CDR1 is LGHDT, CDR2 YNNKEL, per germline (reference sequence). The CDR3 reads CASSRGRAANEKLFF. CDR3 nucleotides: TGTGCCAGCAGCCGGGGGAGGGCGGCTAATGAAAAACTGTTTTTT.

This clonotype was detected a few times. The chain recombines TRBV7-9 with TRBJ1-3, with 8 bases that match TRBD1. Trimming cost V 4 bases and J 4 bases; bases outside gene matches: 3. Germline V gene data show CDR1 as SEHNR and CDR2 as FQNEAQ (reference sequence). This CDR3 region has 14 residues. The CDR3 nucleotides are TGTGCCAGCAGCTGGACAGGGACAGGAAACACCATATATTTT. It codes for CASSWTGTGNTIYF.

This clonotype turned up a few times. The CDR3 sequence is CASSDTGGFYGYTF. CDR3 in DNA: TGTGCCAGCAGTGACACAGGGGGCTTCTATGGCTACACCTTC. The chain employs TRBV6-1 and TRBJ1-2; 9 bases align to TRBD1. Per germline, CDR1 MNHNS and CDR2 SASEGT. The CDR3 covers 14 residues. The V segment lost 3 bases and the J segment 4 bases; nucleotides outside the gene matches: 3.

This clonotype was seen more than once but under ten times. V gene TRBV7-2 combines with J gene TRBJ2-3, with 7 nucleotides matching TRBD1. Per germline, CDR1 SGHTA and CDR2 FQGNSA. The V gene end was trimmed by 6 bases and the J gene end by 5 bases; junction bases not matched to a gene: 8. This CDR3 spans 14 amino acids. This CDR3 is CASSRGGRVDTQYF. The DNA of the CDR3 is TGTGCCAGCAGTAGAGGGGGCCGGGTAGATACGCAGTATTTT.

This clonotype was detected a few times. The rearrangement joins TRBV24-1 to TRBJ2-7; 10 bases match TRBD1. Germline CDR1 is KGHDR and CDR2 is SFDVKD. This CDR3 has 13 amino acids. V shed 9 bases, J shed 4 bases, and the junction held 5 bases outside the gene matches. This CDR3 reads CATPGTGAYEQYF. CDR3 sequence (DNA): TGTGCCACCCCCGGGACAGGGGCTTACGAGCAGTACTTC.

This clonotype was seen a handful of times. This chain uses TRBV27 with TRBJ2-7; the D is unclear. The V and J ends lost 4 bases and 2 bases respectively, with 15 bases between them. The germline V gene has CDR1 MNHEY and CDR2 SMNVEV (reference sequence). The CDR3 is 15 residues long. DNA for the CDR3: TGTGCCAGCAGTTCACCCCCCACGGGCACCTACGAGCAGTACTTC. This translates into CASSSPPTGTYEQYF.

The chain combines TRBV30 with TRBJ2-7; D unresolved. Deletions cut 2 bases from V and 4 bases from J, with 6 bases between. This CDR3 has 11 residues. In germline, CDR1 is GTSNPN, CDR2 SVGIG (reference sequence). CDR3 DNA sequence: TGTGCCTGGAGTATCAGTTACGAGCAGTACTTC. The encoded protein is CAWSISYEQYF. Based on the CDR3 plus reference TRBV30 and TRBJ2-7, the full variable domain is SQTIHQWPATLVQPVGSPLSLECTVEGTSNPNLYWYRQAAGRGLQLLFYSVGIGQISSEVPQNLSASRPQDRQFILSSKKLLLSDSGFYLCAWSISYEQYFGPGTRLTVT.

This clonotype was seen at least ten times. The V gene is TRBV20-1, the J gene TRBJ2-7; D is possibly TRBD2 (7 bases). This CDR3 contains 15 residues. The V and J ends lost 3 bases and 4 bases respectively, with 19 bases between them. The germline V gene encodes CDR1 DFQATT and CDR2 SNEGSKA (reference sequence). The CDR3 nucleotides are TGCAGTGCTAGTAGGGAGGGCAGGGGTGTTTACGAGCAGTACTTC. Protein product: CSASREGRGVYEQYF.

A few counts support this clonotype. V gene TRBV6-6 combines with J gene TRBJ1-2; the D is unclear. The V end was cut by 0 bases, the J end by 1 base, with 3 bases between. Germline V gene sequence: CDR1 MNHNY, CDR2 SVGAGI (reference sequence). The CDR3 is 13 residues long. The CDR3 spells CASSYSLNYGYTF. The CDR3 DNA follows: TGTGCCAGCAGTTACTCACTTAACTATGGCTACACCTTC.

This clonotype was recorded at least ten times. The chain has TRBV5-1 and TRBJ2-3; D may be TRBD1 or TRBD2 (5 bases each). Trimming stripped 0 bases from V and 2 bases from J, with 10 bases between. The CDR3 is 15 amino acids. Germline CDR1 reads SGHRS; CDR2 reads YFSETQ. DNA for the CDR3: TGCGCCAGCAGCTTGGGAGGGGTTCACACAGATACGCAGTATTTT. Amino acid sequence: CASSLGGVHTDTQYF.

This clonotype was counted at least ten times. The chain uses TRBV10-3 and TRBJ2-7, with D possibly TRBD2 on 6 matching bases. Germline loops: CDR1 ENHRY, CDR2 SYGVKD. The CDR3 runs to 14 residues. V gave up 3 bases and J gave up 6 bases, with 15 bases separating them. The CDR3 reads CAISDGYSGSEQYV. The CDR3, as DNA: TGTGCCATCAGTGATGGGTACTCCGGGAGCGAGCAGTACGTC.

This clonotype has only a few counts. CDR3 in amino acids: CASSVPGGHPETQYF. The CDR3 DNA is TGTGCCAGCAGCGTCCCGGGGGGGCACCCGGAGACCCAGTACTTC. The chain has TRBV7-6 and TRBJ2-5; TRBD2 aligns across 8 bases. J gave up 5 bases and V 5 bases, and 10 bases lay outside the gene matches. The CDR3 has 15 residues. Germline-derived CDR1 and CDR2 are SGHVS and FNYEAQ.

The chain has TRBV4-1 and TRBJ1-2; possible D gene TRBD1, 6 bases. The germline V gene encodes CDR1 MGHRA and CDR2 YSYEKL. The CDR3 is made up of 13 amino acids. V lost 4 bases, J lost 8 bases, and 14 bases lay in between. DNA for the CDR3: TGCGCCAGCAGCCTCCGGGACATGGAGGGCTACACCTTC. Amino acids: CASSLRDMEGYTF.

The chain recombines TRBV9 with TRBJ2-5; D is uncertain. V was clipped by 5 bases and J by 3 bases, with 11 bases between them. Germline V gene data show CDR1 as SGDLS and CDR2 as YYNGEE. The CDR3 spans 13 residues. The DNA for the CDR3 is TGTGCCAGCAGTATCGGCAGCGAAGAGACCCAGTACTTC. Encoded protein: CASSIGSEETQYF.

This clonotype was observed a handful of times. The chain combines TRBV4-2 with TRBJ1-4, with unresolved D. The CDR3 is 15 residues long. Germline V lookup: CDR1 LGHNA, CDR2 YNFKEQ. V shed 1 base and J shed 1 base, with 7 bases lying between them. CDR3 nucleotide sequence: TGTGCCAGCAGCCAAGCCGGATTAACTAATGAAAAACTGTTTTTT. Its protein product is CASSQAGLTNEKLFF.

There are a few counts of this clonotype. The genes are TRBV10-3 and TRBJ1-2; D unclear. V shed 5 bases and J shed 6 bases, with 19 bases lying between them. This CDR3 region has 15 residues. From germline, CDR1 is ENHRY and CDR2 SYGVKD. The CDR3 DNA reads TGTGCCATCAGTCCGGGCGGCGGAAGGGTTCATGGCTACACCTTC. Its protein product is CAISPGGGRVHGYTF.

This clonotype was counted at least ten times. The chain uses TRBV11-2 and TRBJ2-5, with TRBD1 matching 8 bases. The CDR3 loop spans 17 amino acids. Germline CDR1 and CDR2: SGHAT and FQNNGV. The trim removed 5 bases at V and 1 base at J, leaving 12 bases unmatched. CDR3 bases: TGTGCCAGCAGCATATATCACAGGGGGATAGGCCAAGAGACCCAGTACTTC. Its translation: CASSIYHRGIGQETQYF.

The sample holds a few counts of this clonotype. The chain has TRBV12-5 and TRBJ2-1; D gene unclear. Germline CDR1 reads LGHNT; CDR2 reads FRNRAP. CDR3 length: 11 residues. Deletions cut 4 bases from V and 8 bases from J, with 6 bases between. Here the CDR3 DNA reads TGTGCTAGTGGTTACTGGGATGAGCAGTTCTTC. Translating it yields CASGYWDEQFF.

This clonotype was seen more than once but under ten times. The chain has TRBV4-2 and TRBJ2-3; D might be TRBD2 (6 bases). The germline gives CDR1 LGHNA, CDR2 YNFKEQ. V lost 1 base and J 2 bases, leaving 16 bases between the germline ends. The CDR3 has 17 amino acids. CDR3: CASSQGAGTLDTDTQYF. The CDR3 coding sequence is TGTGCCAGCAGCCAAGGTGCGGGGACTTTAGACACAGATACGCAGTATTTT.

This clonotype was counted many times. The chain combines TRBV5-1 with TRBJ2-1; 9 nucleotides agree with TRBD2. Trimming at V came to 5 bases and at J to 6 bases, leaving 3 bases not matched to a gene. In germline, CDR1 is SGHRS, CDR2 YFSETQ. The CDR3 totals 13 residues. The CDR3 reads CASSTSGFNEQFF. In nucleotides, the CDR3 is TGCGCCAGCAGTACTAGCGGGTTCAATGAGCAGTTCTTC.

This clonotype was recorded many times. The chain has TRBV5-1 and TRBJ2-5; 7 nucleotides match TRBD2. The V gene end was trimmed by 2 bases and the J gene end by 3 bases; junction bases not matched to a gene: 4. Germline-derived CDR1 and CDR2 are SGHRS and YFSETQ. CDR3 size: 14 residues. The CDR3 region has the DNA TGCGCCAGCAGCTTCTCGCTAGCGGAAGAGACCCAGTACTTC. Translating it yields CASSFSLAEETQYF.

This rearrangement joins TRBV19 to TRBJ1-2, with D perhaps TRBD1 (6 bases). Germline CDR1 LNHDA, CDR2 SQIVND (reference sequence). The V gene lost 9 bases and the J gene lost 3 bases, with 14 bases spanning the gap. The CDR3 loop spans 13 amino acids. The DNA for the CDR3 is TGTGCCAGCATTGACAGGAACTACTATGGCTACACCTTC. Protein sequence: CASIDRNYYGYTF.

This clonotype has at least ten counts. This rearrangement joins TRBV10-2 to TRBJ2-1, with 7 bases that match TRBD1. This CDR3 is 13 amino acids long. Trimming at V came to 8 bases and at J to 8 bases, leaving 9 bases not matched to a gene. CDR1 WSHSY and CDR2 SAAADI come from the germline V gene. In nucleotides, the CDR3 is TGCGCCAGCGCCGACAGGGACGATGATGAGCAGTTCTTC. This translates into CASADRDDDEQFF.

This chain connects TRBV24-1 to TRBJ2-3, with a weak D call TRBD1 (6 bases). V dropped 6 bases and J dropped 1 base, with 13 bases sitting between them. The CDR3 has 15 residues. Looked up from germline, CDR1 is KGHDR and CDR2 is SFDVKD. CDR3 region: CATSQAGARTDTQYF. The CDR3 DNA reads as TGTGCCACCAGTCAGGCAGGGGCTCGCACAGATACGCAGTATTTT.

In this sample, this clonotype turned up many times. The chain is built from TRBV5-1 and TRBJ1-6; TRBD1 might be the D (5 bases). The CDR3 length is 15 residues. V was cut by 4 bases and J by 7 bases, with 15 bases left in between. Per germline, CDR1 SGHRS and CDR2 YFSETQ. The CDR3 nucleotides are TGCGCCAGCAGCCGTGCTCAGGGTGGAAATTCACCCCTCCACTTT. The encoded protein is CASSRAQGGNSPLHF.

This clonotype occurred many times. The rearrangement uses TRBV6-2 or TRBV6-3 and TRBJ1-2; 8 bases agree with TRBD1. The CDR3 is 12 residues long. The trim removed 9 bases at V and 5 bases at J, leaving 5 bases unmatched. The germline gives CDR1 MNHEY, CDR2 SVGEGT. CDR3 in DNA: TGTGCCAGGACAAGGACAGGGTATGGCTACACCTTC. Translating it yields CARTRTGYGYTF.